The clone carrying this T cell receptor beta chain was recorded at least ten times. The data were taken from a study of identical twins. Trimming cost V 4 bases and J 1 base, with 8 bases left between them. This CDR3 contains 13 residues. CDR1 is SQVTM and CDR2 is ANQGSEA in the germline V gene. TCRdb reprocessed the 5' RACE reads with MiXCR, giving one entry per CDR3 protein. The data contain 650,000 to 800,000 distinct CDR3 sequences, about 9.4% of them seen just once; the ten biggest clones take up 0.75% to 1%. These data were likewise used in another study, on yellow fever vaccine responses in identical twins.

The rearrangement links TRBV29-1 to TRBJ2-1; D gene unclear. The sequencing input was PBMCs. This sequence was found in a young woman in good health. The DNA of the CDR3 is TGCAGCGTTGGTTCAGATTCCTACAATGAGCAGTTCTTC. Protein: CSVGSDSYNEQFF.